Listed here is a single T cell receptor (beta chain). This specimen comes from a study of blood T cell repertoires in COVID-19. The wider study: Specimens from acute and convalescent COVID-19 originated in the United States, Italy and Spain. Nucleic acid was either cDNA or gDNA, and it came from T cells, B-cell-depleted T cells, or PBMCs.

This CDR3 contains 15 residues. The germline V gene has CDR1 SGHRS and CDR2 YFSETQ. J lost 6 bases, V lost 4 bases, and 10 bases had no gene match. Assay: immunoSEQ multiplex PCR; the TCRdb copy retains only in-frame clones and omits some. The sample consists of about 10,000 clones, 90% of them appearing once. This receptor was identified in a human donor in a cohort sampled during active COVID-19. The genes are TRBV5-1 and TRBJ2-7; the match to TRBD1 covers 10 bases. Source material: peripheral blood. CDR3 nucleotides: TGCGCCAGCAGCCTCACCGGGGACAGGGGCCCCGAGCAGTACTTC. This gives the protein CASSLTGDRGPEQYF. Complete variable domain (other parts from reference TRBV5-1 and TRBJ2-7): KAGVTQTPRYLIKTRGQQVTLSCSPISGHRSVSWYQQTPGQGLQFLFEYFSETQRNKGNFPGRFSGRQFSNSRSEMNVSTLELGDSALYLCASSLTGDRGPEQYFGPGTRLTVT.